These 20 T cell receptor beta chains were all obtained from the same sample, sequenced in a study of control samples from healthy donors and cancer patients (dated by TCRdb to the early 2020s). The library was generated by the immunoSEQ multiplex PCR assay. Not all clones reach the TCRdb copy of this immuneACCESS table, which keeps in-frame sequences only. Checked studies attribute under half of the gap to unresolved V genes and leave the rest unexplained. The sample table contains about 70,000 clones; only one count was recorded for about 80% of them. About 3.1% of the sample lies in the top ten. Specimen: PBMCs. Receptors were obtained from a woman aged 45-65 years with lung cancer.

The genes are TRBV28 and TRBJ2-3; no clear D. Germline-derived CDR1 and CDR2 are MDHEN and SYDVKM. V lost 3 bases and J lost 1, with 8 bases in between. The CDR3 covers 14 residues. The CDR3 here is CASSFLQGTDTQYF. The CDR3 DNA is TGTGCCAGCAGTTTTCTTCAGGGCACAGATACGCAGTATTTT. The whole variable domain, filled in from reference TRBV28 and TRBJ2-3, reads DVKVTQSSRYLVKRTGEKVFLECVQDMDHENMFWYRQDPGLGLRLIYFSYDVKMKEKGDIPEGYSVSREKKERFSLILESASTNQTSMYLCASSFLQGTDTQYFGPGTRLTVL.

The chain couples TRBV19 to TRBJ1-3; the D is unclear. This CDR3 is 15 amino acids long. With 10 bases removed from V and 0 bases from J, the gap between germline ends came to 16 bases. The germline V gene encodes CDR1 LNHDA and CDR2 SQIVND (reference sequence). For the CDR3, the DNA is TGTGCCACCTTCTCCCAAGTAGACTCTGGAAACACCATATATTTT. Residues: CATFSQVDSGNTIYF.

By sample fraction, this clone is medium-sized. The CDR3 is CASSQASGQDGGYTF. The CDR3 nucleotides read TGTGCCAGCAGCCAAGCATCAGGACAGGATGGTGGCTACACCTTC. The chain is built from TRBV3-1 (or the pseudogene TRBV3-2) and TRBJ1-2, with 7 bases identical to TRBD1. Germline CDR1 and CDR2: LGHDT and YNNKEL (reference sequence). Trimming took 1 base from V and 7 from J; bases not matched to a gene: 9. This CDR3 region has 15 residues.

The table lists this clone with a count of one. The chain couples TRBV6-2 or TRBV6-3 to TRBJ1-1, with D perhaps matching TRBD1 (5 bases). V lost 4 bases, J lost 5 bases, and 11 bases lay in between. This CDR3 contains 13 residues. Germline loops: CDR1 MNHEY, CDR2 SVGEGT. CDR3 coding DNA: TGTGCCAGCAGTTTGACGGGGCTAACTGAAGCTTTCTTT. Translating gives CASSLTGLTEAFF.

The V gene is TRBV28, the J gene TRBJ1-5, with D maybe TRBD1 (5 bases). V lost 5 bases and J 2 bases, leaving 19 bases between the germline ends. Germline assignment: CDR1 MDHEN and CDR2 SYDVKM. The CDR3 length is 17 residues. The CDR3 here is CASSPVLRGQGNQPQHF. DNA of the CDR3: TGTGCCAGCAGTCCCGTTCTCCGGGGCCAGGGCAATCAGCCCCAGCATTTT.

The chain links TRBV5-6 to TRBJ1-1, with TRBD1 matching over 9 bases. Germline CDR1 is SGHDT and CDR2 is YYEEEE. This CDR3 region has 13 residues. The trim removed 4 bases at V and 4 bases at J, leaving 2 bases unmatched. CDR3 protein: CASSQDRGTEAFF. CDR3 nucleotides: TGTGCCAGCAGCCAGGACAGGGGCACTGAAGCTTTCTTT.

This CDR3 reads CASSQIGGETQYF. CDR3 DNA: TGTGCCAGCAGCCAAATCGGTGGTGAGACCCAGTACTTC. The chain uses TRBV3-1 (or the pseudogene TRBV3-2) and TRBJ2-5; no firm D call. The V gene's germline CDR1 is LGHDT and CDR2 YNNKEL (reference sequence). The CDR3 loop spans 13 amino acids. V dropped 2 bases and J dropped 5 bases, with 9 bases sitting between them.

The genes are TRBV3-1 (or the pseudogene TRBV3-2) and TRBJ1-5; D unresolved. Per the germline V gene, CDR1 is LGHDT and CDR2 is YNNKEL (reference sequence). V was clipped by 2 bases and J by 0 bases, with 23 bases between them. The CDR3 covers 20 residues. The CDR3 nucleotides are TGTGCCAGCAGCCAACGCTTCTACCCGGGAGCACCTGATAGCAATCAGCCCCAGCATTTT. It yields the protein CASSQRFYPGAPDSNQPQHF.

CDR3 in DNA: TGTGCCAGCAGGGCTAGCGCAGGTGCGGAGACCCAGTACTTC. The encoded protein is CASRASAGAETQYF. The rearrangement links TRBV7-3 to TRBJ2-5, with a weak D call TRBD2 (6 bases). With 6 bases removed from V and 5 bases from J, the gap between germline ends came to 16 bases. The length of the CDR3 is 14 residues. Germline V gives CDR1 SGHTA, CDR2 FQGTGA.

The rearrangement joins TRBV5-4 to TRBJ2-7; 10 bases match TRBD2. The CDR3 contains 15 residues. Trimming cost V 4 bases and J 6 bases; bases outside gene matches: 10. CDR1 is SGHNT, CDR2 YYREEE, per germline (reference sequence). Here the CDR3 DNA reads TGTGCCAGCAGCCTTGATCGACTAGCGGGTACCGAGCAGTACTTC. This sequence encodes CASSLDRLAGTEQYF.

This chain connects TRBV11-2 to TRBJ2-7; 7 positions agree with TRBD1. The J segment lost 1 base and the V segment lost 2 bases, leaving 5 bases of the junction unmatched. Per the germline V gene, CDR1 is SGHAT and CDR2 is FQNNGV. This CDR3 spans 15 amino acids. The CDR3 DNA reads TGTGCCAGCAGCTTACAGGGGGACATATCCTACGAGCAGTACTTC. Residues: CASSLQGDISYEQYF. Filled out from reference TRBV11-2 and TRBJ2-7, the complete variable domain reads EAGVAQSPRYKIIEKRQSVAFWCNPISGHATLYWYQQILGQGPKLLIQFQNNGVVDDSQLPKDRFSAERLKGVDSTLKIQPAKLEDSAVYLCASSLQGDISYEQYFGPGTRLTVT.

This sequence joins TRBV19 and TRBJ1-2, with D tentatively TRBD1 (5 bases). V lost 5 bases and J lost 8, with 18 bases in between. CDR3 size: 14 residues. Germline CDR1 reads LNHDA; CDR2 reads SQIVND (reference sequence). This CDR3 reads CASSSPGTWVGYTF. CDR3 sequence (DNA): TGTGCCAGTAGTTCTCCCGGGACCTGGGTCGGCTACACCTTC.

The chain links TRBV3-1 (or the pseudogene TRBV3-2) to TRBJ2-5, with 8 positions matching TRBD1. Germline CDR1 is LGHDT and CDR2 is YNNKEL (reference sequence). This CDR3 spans 13 amino acids. V lost 5 bases to trimming and J lost 4 bases; unmatched junction nucleotides: 3. This chain's CDR3 is CASSGRGLETQYF. The CDR3 DNA is TGTGCCAGCAGCGGCAGGGGGCTAGAGACCCAGTACTTC.

The chain combines TRBV6-5 with TRBJ2-1; weak D call: TRBD2 (5 bases). The V gene lost 6 bases and the J gene lost 6 bases, with 15 bases spanning the gap. CDR1 is MNHEY, CDR2 SVGAGI, per germline. The CDR3 totals 14 residues. The DNA of the CDR3 is TGTGCCAGCAGGCCACCGGGGATAAGCAATGAGCAGTTCTTC. Its protein product is CASRPPGISNEQFF.

This clone was recorded once. The rearrangement uses TRBV9 and TRBJ1-2; D gene uncertain. Trimming took 0 bases from V and 7 from J, leaving 19 bases between them. Per germline, CDR1 SGDLS and CDR2 YYNGEE. This CDR3 region has 16 residues. CDR3 sequence reads: CASSVGRSGGSGGYTF. In DNA form, the CDR3 reads TGTGCCAGCAGCGTAGGACGGTCAGGAGGGTCTGGTGGCTACACCTTC.

This clone was detected only once. Other DNA variants within this sample encode the same CDR3. This rearrangement joins TRBV7-3 to TRBJ2-1; 9 nucleotides match TRBD1. The germline CDR1 and CDR2 sequences are SGHTA and FQGTGA. J gave up 6 bases and V 3 bases, and 6 bases lay outside the gene matches. The CDR3 totals 15 residues. The CDR3 here is CASSFGTGTFNEQFF. The CDR3 region has the DNA TGTGCCAGCAGCTTTGGGACAGGGACCTTCAATGAGCAGTTCTTC.

The chain has TRBV19 and TRBJ2-1; 12 nucleotides match TRBD2. CDR3 size: 14 residues. The germline CDR1 and CDR2 sequences are LNHDA and SQIVND (reference sequence). With 4 bases clipped from V and 8 bases from J, the junction kept 3 bases outside the gene matches. The DNA of the CDR3 is TGTGCCAGTAGTAAACTAGCGGGGGGCCATGAGCAGTTCTTC. Its protein is CASSKLAGGHEQFF. The whole variable domain, remainder taken from reference TRBV19 and TRBJ2-1, is DGGITQSPKYLFRKEGQNVTLSCEQNLNHDAMYWYRQDPGQGLRLIYYSQIVNDFQKGDIAEGYSVSREKKESFPLTVTSAQKNPTAFYLCASSKLAGGHEQFFGPGTRLTVL.

The chain links TRBV7-2 to TRBJ1-1; TRBD1 is a possible D gene (6 bases). CDR3 size: 13 residues. In germline, CDR1 is SGHTA, CDR2 FQGNSA. Between the trimmed V and J ends, which lost 0 bases and 10 bases, there was a span of 12 bases. The CDR3: CASSLAGGEGAFF. DNA for the CDR3: TGTGCCAGCAGCTTAGCAGGGGGGGAGGGAGCTTTCTTT.

The sample holds a few counts of this clone. The chain combines TRBV18 with TRBJ1-3; 7 bases line up with TRBD1. The CDR3 consists of 18 residues. Germline V gene sequence: CDR1 KGHSH, CDR2 LQKENI. Trimming removed 3 bases from V and 0 bases from J; junction bases left unmatched: 11. In nucleotides, the CDR3 is TGTGCCAGCTCACCTGTACCGGGACAGTCCATCTCTGGAAACACCATATATTTT. This translates into CASSPVPGQSISGNTIYF.

The rearrangement uses TRBV2 and TRBJ1-6; D gene uncertain. V lost 1 base, J lost 7 bases, and 8 bases lay in between. The CDR3 runs to 14 residues. Germline CDR1 is SNHLY and CDR2 is FYNNEI. The CDR3 loop reads CASSEVQGNSPLHF. The DNA of the CDR3 is TGTGCCAGCAGTGAAGTTCAAGGGAATTCACCCCTCCACTTT.